These 10 T cell receptor beta chains were sequenced from one sample in a study of blood T cell repertoires in COVID-19. TCRdb's table, derived via immunoSEQ multiplex PCR, lists solely in-frame clones and lacks some. The sample has approximately 300,000 clones; 85% are singletons. Sequenced material: PBMCs or T cells enriched from blood (not recorded which). Every receptor here comes from a woman aged 25-40 years who had been exposed to COVID-19.

This clone showed up just a few times. This chain joins TRBV11-1 and TRBJ1-2; D uncertain. The germline gives CDR1 SGHAT, CDR2 FQDESV (reference sequence). This CDR3 is built from 12 residues. The V and J ends lost 5 bases and 2 bases respectively, with 6 bases between them. CDR3 sequence (DNA): TGTGCCAGCAGCCCCGTGAACTATGGCTACACCTTC. It specifies CASSPVNYGYTF. The entire variable domain, with the rest obtained from reference TRBV11-1 and TRBJ1-2, is as follows: EAEVAQSPRYKITEKSQAVAFWCDPISGHATLYWYRQILGQGPELLVQFQDESVVDDSQLPKDRFSAERLKGVDSTLKIQPAELGDSAMYLCASSPVNYGYTFGSGTRLTVV.

The chain uses TRBV14 and TRBJ2-1; 7 bases agree with TRBD1. Trimming cost V 3 bases and J 8 bases; bases outside gene matches: 16. The CDR3 is 17 amino acids. Germline V gene lookup returns CDR1 SGHDN and CDR2 FVKESK. The CDR3 DNA is TGTGCCAGCAGCCAGGGTAACAGGGGCGGCCTATCGGATGAGCAGTTCTTC. It yields the protein CASSQGNRGGLSDEQFF.

This clone came up a few times. The genes are TRBV6-5 and TRBJ2-7; weak D call: TRBD2 (5 bases). Germline-derived CDR1 and CDR2 are MNHEY and SVGAGI. This CDR3 spans 15 amino acids. Trimming pared 0 bases from V and 2 bases from J, leaving 11 bases between. The CDR3 here is CASSYSRVNAYEQYF. As DNA, the CDR3 is TGTGCCAGCAGTTACTCGAGGGTCAACGCCTACGAGCAGTACTTC.

This rearrangement joins TRBV6-5 to TRBJ2-4, with D uncertain. Trimming removed 4 bases at V and 9 bases at J, with 16 bases between. Germline V gene sequence: CDR1 MNHEY, CDR2 SVGAGI. CDR3 length equals 14 residues. CDR3 region: CASSFYSNGGIQYF. The CDR3 DNA follows: TGTGCCAGCAGTTTCTACTCAAACGGTGGCATTCAGTACTTC.

The J gene is TRBJ1-3, the V gene TRBV15; TRBD1 is a possible D gene (5 bases). The CDR3 is 16 amino acids. Trimming took off 1 base at V and 2 bases at J, with 12 bases between the two ends. Germline V gene data show CDR1 as LNHNV and CDR2 as YYDKDF (reference sequence). The CDR3 region is CATSRGGTGPGNTIYF. CDR3 nucleotide sequence: TGTGCCACCAGCAGAGGAGGAACAGGACCTGGAAACACCATATATTTT.

This clone has just one count. This chain joins TRBV4-1 and TRBJ1-2; 8 bases line up with TRBD1. CDR3 length: 17 residues. V lost 1 base, J lost 0 bases, and 7 bases stayed unmatched. Germline V CDR1 and CDR2: MGHRA, YSYEKL. The CDR3 DNA reads as TGCGCCAGCAGCCAAGTAGGGGGACAGGAGTCTAACTATGGCTACACCTTC. It encodes CASSQVGGQESNYGYTF.

In this sample, this clone turned up a few times. The rearrangement uses TRBV4-2 and TRBJ1-2; 8 bases map to TRBD1. The CDR3 loop spans 14 amino acids. Germline-derived CDR1 and CDR2 are LGHNA and YNFKEQ. The V segment lost 0 bases and the J segment 8 bases; nucleotides outside the gene matches: 5. The CDR3 sequence is CASSQDQGARGYTF. The CDR3 coding sequence is TGTGCCAGCAGCCAAGATCAGGGGGCGCGCGGCTACACCTTC.

V usage is TRBV29-1 and J usage is TRBJ2-1, with 8 bases that match TRBD1. V gave up 3 bases and J gave up 5 bases; unmatched junction bases: 6. CDR1 and CDR2 from the germline V gene are SQVTM and ANQGSEA. The CDR3 is 14 amino acids. CDR3 residues: CSVETTGVHNEQFF. The CDR3 DNA is TGCAGCGTTGAGACGACAGGGGTGCACAATGAGCAGTTCTTC.

This sequence joins TRBV14 and TRBJ1-1; no reliable D call. The germline V and J ends were trimmed by 4 bases and 3 bases, with 9 bases remaining between them. Germline CDR1 and CDR2: SGHDN and FVKESK. The CDR3 extends over 13 amino acids. As DNA, the CDR3 is TGTGCCAGCAGCCGGTACCGGGACACTGAAGCTTTCTTT. This gives the protein CASSRYRDTEAFF.

This chain connects TRBV28 to TRBJ1-1; 9 nucleotides line up with TRBD1. Unmatched junction bases numbered 14, after V lost 6 bases and J lost 6 bases. The germline gives CDR1 MDHEN, CDR2 SYDVKM. This CDR3 region has 16 residues. In DNA form, the CDR3 reads TGTGCCAGCAGCCCCCCGGGACAGGGTACTAGGGCTGAAGCTTTCTTT. Translating gives CASSPPGQGTRAEAFF.